A single sample gave rise to the 10 T cell receptor beta chains below, sequenced in a study of regulatory T cells in long-lasting Graves disease. Described time point: newly diagnosed GD, antithyroid drugs for less than 3 months. Scientists built the TCR library using RNA that was extracted from PBMCs. Assembly of TCR beta libraries relied on iRepertoire HTBI primers together with Arm-PCR of CDR3 regions. A single record per CDR3 protein comes from TCRdb applying MiXCR to the multiplex PCR reads. The table records under 400,000 distinct CDR3 sequences, around 15% of them present only once. These data were likewise used in another study, on T cells in Graves' hyperthyroidism and ophthalmopathy.

Sequencing was performed on peripheral blood mononuclear cells (PBMCs), taken at new diagnosis, from a patient treated with antithyroid drugs. Every receptor here comes from a man between 35 and 55 years old with Graves disease.

This clonotype was counted between two and nine times. The genes are TRBV28 and TRBJ1-6; D unresolved. Trimming cost V 10 bases and J 0 bases, with 19 bases left between them. There are 17 residues in the CDR3. The germline gives CDR1 MDHEN, CDR2 SYDVKM. The CDR3 here is CATQVLYGSSYNSPLHF. CDR3 in DNA: TGTGCCACCCAGGTCCTTTATGGGAGCTCCTATAATTCACCCCTCCACTTT.

This clonotype was observed at least ten times. This chain joins TRBV7-2 and TRBJ2-3; 8 positions agree with TRBD2. The CDR3 totals 15 residues. Germline CDR1 is SGHTA and CDR2 is FQGNSA. V shed 3 bases, J shed 6 bases, and the junction held 8 bases outside the gene matches. In DNA, the CDR3 is TGTGCCAGCAGCTTCTTTCTAGCGGGTTCGGATACGCAGTATTTT. Its protein product is CASSFFLAGSDTQYF.

The chain links TRBV4-1 to TRBJ2-3; a weak D match, TRBD2 (5 bases). The CDR3 has 16 amino acids. The V gene lost 0 bases and the J gene lost 8 bases, with 18 bases spanning the gap. Germline V gives CDR1 MGHRA, CDR2 YSYEKL. The CDR3, as DNA: TGCGCCAGCAGCCAAGACCTTGTTCTAGGAGGCGGTACGCAGTATTTT. Protein product: CASSQDLVLGGGTQYF.

Ten or more counts support this clonotype. The rearrangement links TRBV20-1 to TRBJ2-3; 9 bases are shared with TRBD2. Trimming at V came to 0 bases and at J to 0 bases, leaving 7 bases not matched to a gene. This CDR3 contains 17 residues. Germline CDR1 is DFQATT and CDR2 is SNEGSKA (reference sequence). CDR3 nucleotide sequence: TGCAGTGCTAGAGATCTGGTAGCGGGGGCTAGCACAGATACGCAGTATTTT. Translating gives CSARDLVAGASTDTQYF.

The genes are TRBV12-3 or TRBV12-4 and TRBJ2-1; TRBD2 matches at 12 bases. Germline trimming cut 7 bases from V and 7 bases from J; bases unmatched to any gene: 11. This CDR3 contains 16 residues. DNA for the CDR3: TGTGCCAGCACCCTTGCTAGCGGGGGGGCCGGGAATGAGCAGTTCTTC. Protein sequence: CASTLASGGAGNEQFF.

This clonotype was picked up many times. The chain has TRBV12-3 or TRBV12-4 and TRBJ2-3; possibly TRBD2 for D (6 bases). V lost 3 bases and J 2 bases, leaving 9 bases between the germline ends. CDR3 length equals 14 residues. In DNA, the CDR3 is TGTGCCAGCAGTTTTGGAGGGGTCACAGATACGCAGTATTTT. Translating gives CASSFGGVTDTQYF.

The rearrangement joins TRBV6-2 or TRBV6-3 to TRBJ2-4, with 8 bases matching TRBD2. This CDR3 spans 14 amino acids. V dropped 7 bases and J dropped 0; count of bases not matched to a gene: 2. Germline V gene data show CDR1 as MNHEY and CDR2 as SVGEGT. The CDR3 spells CASTAGGAKNIQYF. The CDR3 DNA reads as TGTGCCAGCACGGCGGGGGGAGCCAAAAACATTCAGTACTTC.

The gene calls are TRBV20-1 and TRBJ1-4, with D unresolved. Germline V gives CDR1 DFQATT, CDR2 SNEGSKA (reference sequence). Trimming shortened V by 0 bases and J by 8 bases, and 19 bases separated the two germline ends. This CDR3 is 16 amino acids long. The CDR3 DNA reads TGCAGTGCTAGAGATCCCATGAGGGAAGTAGGAGAAAAACTGTTTTTT. This codes for CSARDPMREVGEKLFF.

V is TRBV5-8 and J is TRBJ2-2; 7 nucleotides align to TRBD2. V lost 4 bases to trimming and J lost 4 bases; unmatched junction nucleotides: 13. This CDR3 region has 17 residues. Germline V gene lookup returns CDR1 SGHTS and CDR2 YDEGEE. The DNA of the CDR3 is TGTGCCAGCAGCCGCGGGATAGCGGGTAGTGGCACCGGGGAGCTGTTTTTT. This gives the protein CASSRGIAGSGTGELFF.

As for this clonotype: A read error may be the cause here, since a much bigger clone is one base away. The chain joins TRBV6-2 or TRBV6-3 to TRBJ2-5; 7 nucleotides match TRBD1. V lost 1 base, J lost 1 base, and 6 bases stayed unmatched. This CDR3 spans 16 amino acids. Per the germline V gene, CDR1 is MNHEY and CDR2 is SVGEGT. The CDR3 here is CASSYWIGGTQETQYF. CDR3 DNA: TGTGCCAGCAGTTACTGGATAGGGGGCACCCAAGAGACCCAGTACTTC.